The source of this T cell receptor (beta chain) is a study of OX40 agonist ivuxolimab in advanced cancers. Per germline, CDR1 LNHNV and CDR2 YYDKDF (reference sequence). This CDR3 region has 17 residues. With V trimmed by 2 bases and J by 1 base, 9 bases remained unmatched. The data were produced by immunoSEQ multiplex PCR, yet TCRdb's version contains in-frame clones alone and is incomplete. This sample has 70,000 to 95,000 clones, with 88% found just once. This chain connects TRBV15 to TRBJ2-7; 9 bases match TRBD2. This TCR derives from an adult with an advanced solid tumor such as melanoma, head and neck, liver or kidney cancer. This material consisted of CD4+ or CD8+ T cells sorted from blood, taken in a trial of the OX40 agonist ivuxolimab. This chain's CDR3 is CATSRLTSGGYSYEQYF. DNA for the CDR3: TGTGCCACCAGCAGATTAACAAGCGGGGGGTATTCCTACGAGCAGTACTTC.